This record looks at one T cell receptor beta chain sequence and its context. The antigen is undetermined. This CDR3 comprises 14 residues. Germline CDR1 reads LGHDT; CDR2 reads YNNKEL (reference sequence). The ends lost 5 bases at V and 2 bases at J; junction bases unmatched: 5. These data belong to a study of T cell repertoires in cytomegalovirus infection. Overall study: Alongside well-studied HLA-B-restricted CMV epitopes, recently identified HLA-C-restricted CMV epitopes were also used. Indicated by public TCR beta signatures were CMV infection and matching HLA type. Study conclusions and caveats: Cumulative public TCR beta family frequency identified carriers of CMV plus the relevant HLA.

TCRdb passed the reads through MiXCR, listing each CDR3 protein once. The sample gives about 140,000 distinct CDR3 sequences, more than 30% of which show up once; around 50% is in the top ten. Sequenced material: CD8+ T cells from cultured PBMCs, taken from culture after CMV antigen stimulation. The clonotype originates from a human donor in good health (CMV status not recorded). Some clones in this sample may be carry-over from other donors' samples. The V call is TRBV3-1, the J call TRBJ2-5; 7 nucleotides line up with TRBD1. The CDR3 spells CASSIGTDQETQYF. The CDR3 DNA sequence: TGTGCCAGCAGCATTGGGACAGATCAAGAGACCCAGTACTTC.